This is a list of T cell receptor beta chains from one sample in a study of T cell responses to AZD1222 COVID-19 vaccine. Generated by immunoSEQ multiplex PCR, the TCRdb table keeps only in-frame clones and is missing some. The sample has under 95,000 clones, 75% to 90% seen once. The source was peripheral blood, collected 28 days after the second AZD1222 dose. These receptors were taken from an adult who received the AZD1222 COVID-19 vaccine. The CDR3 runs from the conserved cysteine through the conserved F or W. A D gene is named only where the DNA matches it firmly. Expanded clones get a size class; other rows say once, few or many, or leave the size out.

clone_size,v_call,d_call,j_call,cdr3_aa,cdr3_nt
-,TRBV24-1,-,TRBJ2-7,CATSGGGAESSYEQYF,TGTGCCACCAGTGGGGGCGGCGCCGAAAGCTCCTACGAGCAGTACTTC
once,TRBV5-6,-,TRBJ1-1,CASSLRPPTEAFF,TGTGCCAGCAGCTTGAGGCCACCCACTGAAGCTTTCTTT
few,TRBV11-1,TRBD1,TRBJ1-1,CASSYPGQGTTEAFF,TGTGCCAGCAGCTATCCGGGACAGGGTACCACTGAAGCTTTCTTT
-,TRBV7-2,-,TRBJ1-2,CASSLAASTNYGYTF,TGTGCCAGCAGCTTAGCGGCCAGCACTAACTATGGCTACACCTTC
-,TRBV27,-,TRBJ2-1,CASSSPGVGSEQFF,TGTGCCAGCAGTTCTCCGGGAGTTGGGAGTGAGCAGTTCTTC
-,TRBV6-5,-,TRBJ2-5,CASTPRQYYQETQYF,TGTGCCAGCACCCCCCGGCAGTATTACCAAGAGACCCAGTACTTC
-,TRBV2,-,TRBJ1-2,CASRGTEYVSYTF,TGTGCCAGCAGAGGGACGGAGTATGTAAGCTACACCTTC
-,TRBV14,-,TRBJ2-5,CASSLRQQETQYF,TGTGCCAGCAGCCTTCGGCAGCAAGAGACCCAGTACTTC
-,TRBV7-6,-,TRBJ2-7,CASSLGALGISSYEQYF,TGTGCCAGCAGCTTAGGGGCATTAGGTATAAGCTCCTACGAGCAGTACTTC
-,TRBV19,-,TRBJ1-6,CASSIVLDNNSPLHF,TGTGCCAGTAGTATAGTGCTGGACAATAACTCACCCCTCCACTTT
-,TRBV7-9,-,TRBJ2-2,CASSSYRAGNTGELFF,TGTGCCAGCAGCTCTTACAGGGCCGGGAACACCGGGGAGCTGTTTTTT
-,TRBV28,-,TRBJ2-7,CASSLRADGYYEQYF,TGTGCCAGCAGTCTAAGGGCCGACGGGTACTACGAGCAGTACTTC
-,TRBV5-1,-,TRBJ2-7,CASSLVLGEQYF,TGCGCCAGCAGCTTGGTACTAGGCGAGCAGTACTTC
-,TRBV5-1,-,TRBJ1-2,CASRYGGDYGYTF,TGCGCCAGCAGGTACGGAGGGGACTATGGCTACACCTTC
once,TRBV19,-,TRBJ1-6,CASSIDHAGIGSPLHF,TGTGCCAGTAGTATAGATCACGCAGGGATTGGTTCACCCCTCCACTTT
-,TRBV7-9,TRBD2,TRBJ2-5,CASSLERIGREAQYF,TGTGCCAGCAGCTTAGAGCGCATTGGGAGGGAGGCCCAGTACTTC
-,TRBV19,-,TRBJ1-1,CASSTEGTRVGTEAFF,TGTGCCAGTAGTACCGAGGGGACGAGGGTTGGCACTGAAGCTTTCTTT
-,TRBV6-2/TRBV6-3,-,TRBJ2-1,CASSYPVAYNEQFF,TGTGCCAGCAGTTACCCCGTGGCCTACAATGAGCAGTTCTTC
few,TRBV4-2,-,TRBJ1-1,CASSQDPGQNTEAFF,TGTGCCAGCAGCCAAGACCCAGGGCAGAACACTGAAGCTTTCTTT
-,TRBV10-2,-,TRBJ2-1,CASSGESQGPPYNEQFF,TGCGCCAGCAGTGGAGAATCTCAAGGGCCACCCTACAATGAGCAGTTCTTC
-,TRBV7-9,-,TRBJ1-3,CASSSTESSGNTIYF,TGTGCCAGCAGCTCGACGGAGAGCTCTGGAAACACCATATATTTT
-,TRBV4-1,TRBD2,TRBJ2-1,CASSQGAGGSGWNEQFF,TGCGCCAGCAGCCAAGGAGCGGGGGGCTCCGGGTGGAATGAGCAGTTCTTC
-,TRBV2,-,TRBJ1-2,CASSERGGRAGYTF,TGTGCCAGCAGTGAACGGGGGGGCCGGGCTGGCTACACCTTC
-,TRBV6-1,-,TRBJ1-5,CASSEGNQPQHF,TGTGCCAGCAGTGAGGGCAATCAGCCCCAGCATTTT
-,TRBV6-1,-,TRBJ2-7,CASSEALGWRGHPYEQYF,TGTGCCAGCAGTGAAGCGCTCGGTTGGAGAGGGCACCCCTACGAGCAGTACTTC
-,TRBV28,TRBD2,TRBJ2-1,CASNRLAGYNEQFF,TGTGCCAGCAACAGACTAGCGGGGTACAATGAGCAGTTCTTC
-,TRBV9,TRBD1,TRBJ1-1,CASSPRGTGGEAFF,TGTGCCAGCAGCCCGAGGGGGACAGGAGGCGAAGCTTTCTTT
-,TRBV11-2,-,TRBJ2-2,CASSLDRFGELFF,TGTGCCAGCAGCTTAGATCGGTTCGGGGAGCTGTTTTTT
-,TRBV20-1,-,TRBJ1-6,CSAKNSFTLHF,TGCAGTGCTAAGAACAGCTTCACCCTCCACTTT
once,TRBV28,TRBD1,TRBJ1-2,CASSLTGQGIGYTF,TGTGCCAGCAGTTTAACGGGACAGGGAATTGGCTACACCTTC
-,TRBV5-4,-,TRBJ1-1,CASSLAPKGDTEAFF,TGTGCCAGCAGCTTGGCCCCCAAAGGGGACACTGAAGCTTTCTTT
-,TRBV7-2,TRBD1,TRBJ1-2,CASSLREFGGQGIYGYTF,TGTGCCAGCAGCTTAAGAGAGTTTGGGGGACAGGGGATCTATGGCTACACCTTC
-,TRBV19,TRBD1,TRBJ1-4,CASRLPGDRGKGATNEKLFF,TGTGCCAGTAGACTTCCTGGGGACAGGGGTAAGGGTGCAACTAATGAAAAACTGTTTTTT
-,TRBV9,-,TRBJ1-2,CASSVDRNYGYTF,TGTGCCAGCAGCGTAGATCGAAACTATGGCTACACCTTC
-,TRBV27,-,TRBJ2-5,CASSTTGLETQYF,TGTGCCAGCAGCACCACAGGGTTGGAGACCCAGTACTTC
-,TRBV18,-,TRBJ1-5,CASSPRFREHF,TGTGCCAGCTCACCACGTTTCAGGGAGCATTTT
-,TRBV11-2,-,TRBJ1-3,CASRSGWLSGNTIYF,TGTGCCAGCAGGTCAGGGTGGCTCTCTGGAAACACCATATATTTT
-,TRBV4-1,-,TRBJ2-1,CASSRNSNGFDEQFF,TGCGCCAGCAGCCGGAATTCAAATGGGTTCGATGAGCAGTTCTTC